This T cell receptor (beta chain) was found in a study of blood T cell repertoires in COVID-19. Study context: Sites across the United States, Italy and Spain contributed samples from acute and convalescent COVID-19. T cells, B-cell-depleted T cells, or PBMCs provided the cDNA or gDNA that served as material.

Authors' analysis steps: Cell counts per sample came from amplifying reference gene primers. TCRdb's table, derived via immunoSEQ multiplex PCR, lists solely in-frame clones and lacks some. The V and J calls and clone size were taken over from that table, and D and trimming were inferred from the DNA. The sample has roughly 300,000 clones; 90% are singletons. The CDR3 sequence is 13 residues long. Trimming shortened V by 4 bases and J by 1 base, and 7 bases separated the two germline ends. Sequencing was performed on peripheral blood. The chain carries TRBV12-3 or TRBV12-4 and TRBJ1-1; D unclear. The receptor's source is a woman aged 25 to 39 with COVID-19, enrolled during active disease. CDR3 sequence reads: CASSYGENTEAFF. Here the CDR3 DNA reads TGTGCCAGCAGTTACGGGGAGAACACTGAAGCTTTCTTT.